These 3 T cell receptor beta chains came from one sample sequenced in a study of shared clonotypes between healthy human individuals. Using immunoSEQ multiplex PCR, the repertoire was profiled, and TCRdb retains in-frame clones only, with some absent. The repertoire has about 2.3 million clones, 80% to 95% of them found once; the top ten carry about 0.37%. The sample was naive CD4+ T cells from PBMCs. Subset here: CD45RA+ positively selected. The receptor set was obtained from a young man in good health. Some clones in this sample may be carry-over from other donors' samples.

The DNA for the CDR3 is TGTGCCAGCAGCCTCTATCCACCAGGAAGTATAGCGGAGACCCAGTACTTC. Translating gives CASSLYPPGSIAETQYF. This sequence joins TRBV11-2 and TRBJ2-5, with D possibly being TRBD2 (5 bases). The CDR3 covers 17 residues. V was shortened by 5 bases and J by 5 bases, with 24 bases between the two germline ends. Germline values: CDR1 SGHAT, CDR2 FQNNGV. Full variable domain (missing parts from reference TRBV11-2 and TRBJ2-5): EAGVAQSPRYKIIEKRQSVAFWCNPISGHATLYWYQQILGQGPKLLIQFQNNGVVDDSQLPKDRFSAERLKGVDSTLKIQPAKLEDSAVYLCASSLYPPGSIAETQYFGPGTRLLVL.

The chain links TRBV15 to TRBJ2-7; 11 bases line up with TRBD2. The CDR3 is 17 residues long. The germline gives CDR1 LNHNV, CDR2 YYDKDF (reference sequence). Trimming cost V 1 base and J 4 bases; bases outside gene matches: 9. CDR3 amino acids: CATSRGRGTSGPYEQYF. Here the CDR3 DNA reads TGTGCCACCAGCAGAGGCCGAGGGACTAGCGGACCTTACGAGCAGTACTTC.

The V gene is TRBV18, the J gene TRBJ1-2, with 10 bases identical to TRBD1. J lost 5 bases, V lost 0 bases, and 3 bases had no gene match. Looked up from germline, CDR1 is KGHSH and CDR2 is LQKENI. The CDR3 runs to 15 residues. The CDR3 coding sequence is TGTGCCAGCTCACCACCGGACAGGGGGAGGTATGGCTACACCTTC. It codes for CASSPPDRGRYGYTF.